This T cell receptor beta chain was recorded in a study of T cell responses to AZD1222 COVID-19 vaccine. The wider study: The study pooled second doses at about 4 or about 12 weeks.

Points from the study as a whole: There were vaccine-associated CD4 TCRs across spike, dominant at 160-218 and 743-854. No repertoire was sampled before or during the peak T cell response, only after it. Among the donors, most were white British and more were female, and clonal diversity was possibly underestimated.

Details on this clone: Antigen specificity is unknown.

Germline values: CDR1 SQVTM, CDR2 ANQGSEA. CDR3 size: 12 residues. With 7 bases removed from V and 0 bases from J, the gap between germline ends came to 7 bases. Sequenced by immunoSEQ multiplex PCR; TCRdb stores in-frame clones only, minus some. The sample has 150,000 to 200,000 clones; around 92% are singletons. J is TRBJ1-5 and V is TRBV29-1; D may be TRBD1 (6 bases). The sample consisted of peripheral blood, taken on day 0 of AZD1222 vaccination. This receptor was obtained from an adult in good health. The CDR3, as DNA: TGCAGCGCAGGGGATAGCAATCAGCCCCAGCATTTT. Translating gives CSAGDSNQPQHF.